The clone carrying this T cell receptor beta chain was seen many times. This specimen comes from a study of T cells after yellow fever vaccination. CDR3 length equals 16 residues. Germline V gene lookup returns CDR1 MNHEY and CDR2 SVGEGT. The V and J ends lost 5 bases and 5 bases respectively, with 18 bases between them. Template switching by 5'RACE produced TCR cDNA, adding a universal primer site and UMIs. From the 5' RACE reads, TCRdb called clonotypes with MiXCR, one entry per CDR3 protein. The sample gives 46,000 or so distinct CDR3 sequences, around 6.4% of which show up once; about 10% is in the top ten.

The chain uses TRBV6-2 or TRBV6-3 and TRBJ2-2, with a tentative D call TRBD2 (5 bases). This TCR derives from a man under 40 who received the YFV17D yellow fever vaccine. Sequences were derived from PBMCs, either bulk or a sorted T-cell subset (CD4+, CD8+, memory, or dextramer-sorted; not recorded which), sampled 45 days after the yellow fever booster vaccination. Here the CDR3 DNA reads TGTGCCAGCAGTCTCTATGGCCTTTGGAGGACCGGGGAGCTGTTTTTT. Its translation is CASSLYGLWRTGELFF.